One sample yielded the 2 T cell receptor beta chains listed below, sequenced in a study of control samples from healthy donors and cancer patients (dated by TCRdb to between 2020 and 2021). Library creation used the immunoSEQ multiplex PCR assay. TCRdb's version of the immuneACCESS table is confined to in-frame rearrangements and falls short of the full clone set. An unresolved V gene accounts for under half of the shortfall where checked; the remainder is of unknown origin. In this sample the table shows some 120,000 clones, more than 75% of which occur a single time. Of the sample, approximately 2.2% falls within the top ten clones. Sequencing used blood. The receptors come from a woman in her 70s in good health.

The rearrangement uses TRBV7-2 and TRBJ2-5; tentatively, D is TRBD2 (7 bases). Trimming stripped 4 bases from V and 5 bases from J, with 14 bases between. The CDR3 has 14 residues. Germline CDR1 reads SGHTA; CDR2 reads FQGNSA. CDR3 coding DNA: TGTGCCAGCAGCTCTGGGGGGGCCGGGGAGACCCAGTACTTC. Residues: CASSSGGAGETQYF.

This clone is large within its sample. The sample carries other DNA sequences with the same CDR3. The chain combines TRBV10-3 with TRBJ2-2; 11 bases map to TRBD1. Unmatched junction bases numbered 4, after V lost 3 bases and J lost 4 bases. This CDR3 has 16 residues. Germline V CDR1 and CDR2: ENHRY, SYGVKD. DNA for the CDR3: TGTGCCATCAGTGATCGGGACAGGGGGGGCACCGGGGAGCTGTTTTTT. Amino acids: CAISDRDRGGTGELFF.